The 5 T cell receptor beta chains listed next were all sequenced from one sample in a study of identical twins. MiXCR was run by TCRdb on the 5' RACE reads, yielding one entry per CDR3 protein. Among approximately 500,000 distinct CDR3 sequences listed, approximately 24% were seen once. The sample was also reused in another study, on T cells expressing NK-cell markers.

Sequencing was performed on CD4+ T cells sorted from blood. Source of these receptors: a woman aged 18-29 years in good health.

This clonotype came up a few times. The J gene is TRBJ1-2, the V gene TRBV10-3; D ambiguous. This CDR3 spans 14 amino acids. Germline CDR1 ENHRY, CDR2 SYGVKD. With 3 bases removed from V and 0 bases from J, the gap between germline ends came to 8 bases. CDR3 loop: CAISDVSANYGYTF. The CDR3, as DNA: TGTGCCATCAGTGATGTCAGTGCTAACTATGGCTACACCTTC.

The chain combines TRBV18 with TRBJ2-7, with D uncertain. Germline-derived CDR1 and CDR2 are KGHSH and LQKENI. Between the trimmed V and J ends, which lost 0 bases and 3 bases, there was a span of 9 bases. The CDR3 has 14 amino acids. The CDR3 DNA reads as TGTGCCAGCTCACCACCGACGGTCCTCTACGAGCAGTACTTC. Protein: CASSPPTVLYEQYF.

This clonotype was detected a few times. This rearrangement joins TRBV4-2 to TRBJ2-3; 8 bases line up with TRBD1. Germline assignment: CDR1 LGHNA and CDR2 YNFKEQ. V dropped 2 bases and J dropped 8; count of bases not matched to a gene: 9. The CDR3 is 15 residues long. The CDR3 here is CASSQRGQGAITQYF. The CDR3 DNA sequence: TGTGCCAGCAGCCAAAGGGGCCAGGGGGCGATTACGCAGTATTTT.

The chain joins TRBV10-1 to TRBJ2-3; TRBD2 might be the D (6 bases). The length of the CDR3 is 15 residues. Trimming removed 3 bases from V and 4 bases from J, with 14 bases in between. Germline CDR1 reads WNHNN; CDR2 reads SYGVQD (reference sequence). The CDR3 region has the DNA TGCGCCAGCAGTGAAAGGGGTCCGGGGGCAGATACGCAGTATTTT. Amino acids: CASSERGPGADTQYF.

The chain links TRBV7-8 to TRBJ2-3; TRBD2 aligns across 7 bases. Losses at the gene ends were 5 bases for V and 3 bases for J; bases not matched to a gene: 11. This CDR3 spans 16 amino acids. Per the germline V gene, CDR1 is SGHVS and CDR2 is FQNEAQ. The CDR3 DNA is TGTGCCAGCAGCCGGACGATAGCGGGTATTACAGATACGCAGTATTTT. This translates into CASSRTIAGITDTQYF. Using reference TRBV7-8 and TRBJ2-3 for the parts outside the CDR3, the full variable domain is GAGVSQSPRYKVAKRGQDVALRCDPISGHVSLFWYQQALGQGPEFLTYFQNEAQLDKSGLPSDRFFAERPEGSVSTLKIQRTQQEDSAVYLCASSRTIAGITDTQYFGPGTRLTVL.